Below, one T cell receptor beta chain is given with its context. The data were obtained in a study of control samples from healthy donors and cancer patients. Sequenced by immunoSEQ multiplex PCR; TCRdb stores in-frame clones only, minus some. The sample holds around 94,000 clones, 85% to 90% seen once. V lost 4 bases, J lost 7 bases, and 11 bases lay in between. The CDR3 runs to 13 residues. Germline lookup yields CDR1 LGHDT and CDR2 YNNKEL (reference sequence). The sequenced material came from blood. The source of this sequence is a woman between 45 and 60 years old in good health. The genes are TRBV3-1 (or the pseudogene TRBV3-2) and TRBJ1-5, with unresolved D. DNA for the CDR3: TGTGCCAGCAGCCCCCAGAAGTCCCAGCCCCAGCATTTT. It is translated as CASSPQKSQPQHF.